This TCR beta chain appears in the sequencing data of a study of cytomegalovirus exposure and HLA in healthy donors. This PCR relied on a set of 60 Vbeta primers and 13 Jbeta primers. Data came from immunoSEQ multiplex PCR; TCRdb stores just in-frame clones and leaves some out. The sample has about 140,000 clones, over 75% seen once. Study outcomes and limitations: In vitro data verified a few CMV-associated chains as specific for CMV antigens. Listed as cytomegalovirus-associated were 150 to 200 TCR beta chains. Another analysis was done later, and it associated 16,951 TCR beta sequences with HLA alleles at 0.05 false discovery rate. Previous analysis showed most TCR beta V segments were productive about 87% or about 30% of the time.

As for this clone: The antigen remains undetermined.

Germline lookup yields CDR1 SQVTM and CDR2 ANQGSEA. V lost 6 bases to trimming and J lost 0 bases; unmatched junction nucleotides: 12. This CDR3 spans 16 amino acids. This receptor was obtained from a man under 40 in good health. The chain has TRBV29-1 and TRBJ2-7, with 9 bases that match TRBD1. Material: PBMCs. Written as DNA, the CDR3 is TGCAGCGTGCGGACAGGGGCCGGCTCTAACTCCTACGAGCAGTACTTC. It codes for CSVRTGAGSNSYEQYF.